Below, 7 T cell receptor beta chains from the same sample are listed, as sequenced in a study of T-cell memory formation after mild COVID-19. From the 5' RACE reads, TCRdb called clonotypes with MiXCR, one entry per CDR3 protein. This table has hundreds of thousands of distinct CDR3 sequences, approximately 15% appearing once. Sequencing was done on a sample of PBMCs or a T cell subset sorted from them (not recorded which). Every receptor here comes from a man aged 18 to 30 who had mild COVID-19 (a few samples of this study predate the infection). Cell type and time point are not known.

This clonotype has more than one count but fewer than ten. In DNA, the CDR3 is TGTGCCAGCAGTTTATTCCCCGTGGTGGCCTACAATGAGCAGTTCTTC. As protein: CASSLFPVVAYNEQFF. This chain uses TRBV27 with TRBJ2-1; D uncertain. The germline V and J ends were trimmed by 1 base and 2 bases, with 12 bases remaining between them. Germline V gives CDR1 MNHEY, CDR2 SMNVEV (reference sequence). This CDR3 has 16 amino acids.

This clonotype was seen only a few times. This sequence joins TRBV12-3 or TRBV12-4 and TRBJ1-5; tentative D call: TRBD1 (5 bases). V lost 7 bases, J lost 4 bases, and 17 bases lay in between. The CDR3 runs 15 residues. The CDR3 loop is CASTTGTQGNQPQHF. CDR3 nucleotide sequence: TGTGCCAGCACTACCGGGACCCAGGGTAATCAGCCCCAGCATTTT.

The genes are TRBV6-1 and TRBJ2-7; D gene uncertain. The CDR3 consists of 11 residues. The germline CDR1 and CDR2 sequences are MNHNS and SASEGT. V lost 3 bases and J lost 2, with 2 bases in between. The CDR3 DNA reads TGTGCCAGCAGTGAGACCTACGAGCAGTACGTC. It translates to CASSETYEQYV.

This clonotype was detected a few times. This chain uses TRBV27 with TRBJ1-1; 9 nucleotides align to TRBD1. V trimming: 6 bases; J trimming: 3 bases; junction bases outside the gene matches: 2. There are 13 residues in the CDR3. The germline gives CDR1 MNHEY, CDR2 SMNVEV (reference sequence). The CDR3 here is CASRGQGDTEAFF. The CDR3 DNA follows: TGTGCCAGCAGGGGACAGGGCGACACTGAAGCTTTCTTT.

This clonotype has a handful of counts. V usage is TRBV28 and J usage is TRBJ2-2; the D is unclear. CDR1 is MDHEN and CDR2 is SYDVKM in the germline V gene. The V and J ends lost 4 bases and 6 bases respectively, with 18 bases between them. The CDR3 runs to 16 residues. DNA for the CDR3: TGTGCCAGCAGTTGGGCAGCAGGCAGCCCGGCCGGGGAGCTGTTTTTT. Translation: CASSWAAGSPAGELFF.

This clonotype was seen at least ten times. The J gene is TRBJ2-7, the V gene TRBV5-4; TRBD2 agrees at 11 bases. The trim removed 4 bases at V and 0 bases at J, leaving 3 bases unmatched. The CDR3 is 15 residues long. Germline CDR1 SGHNT, CDR2 YYREEE (reference sequence). The CDR3 loop is CASSGTSGYSYEQYF. The CDR3, as DNA: TGTGCCAGCAGCGGGACTAGCGGTTACTCCTACGAGCAGTACTTC.

CDR3 DNA: TGCGCCAGCAGCCAAGAAGGTCTTGGTGGAGAGACCCAGTACTTC. This encodes CASSQEGLGGETQYF. This chain uses TRBV4-3 with TRBJ2-5, with no clear D. Germline-derived CDR1 and CDR2 are LGHNA and YSLEER. There are 15 residues in the CDR3. Trimming took 0 bases from V and 4 from J, leaving 12 bases between them.